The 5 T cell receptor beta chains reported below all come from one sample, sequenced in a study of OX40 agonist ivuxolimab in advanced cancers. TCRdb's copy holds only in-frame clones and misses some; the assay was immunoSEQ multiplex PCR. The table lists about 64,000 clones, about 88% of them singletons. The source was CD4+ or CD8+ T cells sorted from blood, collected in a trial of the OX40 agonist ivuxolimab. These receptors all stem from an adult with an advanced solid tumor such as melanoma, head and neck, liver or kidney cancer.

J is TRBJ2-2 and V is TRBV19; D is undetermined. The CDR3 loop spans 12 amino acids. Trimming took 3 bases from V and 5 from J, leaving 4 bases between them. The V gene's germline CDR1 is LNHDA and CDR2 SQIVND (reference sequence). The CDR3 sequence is CASSIGTGELFF. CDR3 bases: TGTGCCAGTAGTATTGGGACCGGGGAGCTGTTTTTT.

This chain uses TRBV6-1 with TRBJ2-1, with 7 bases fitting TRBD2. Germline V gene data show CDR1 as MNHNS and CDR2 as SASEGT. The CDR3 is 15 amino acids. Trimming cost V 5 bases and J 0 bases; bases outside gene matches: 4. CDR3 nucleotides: TGTGCCAGCAGTACTAGCGACAGCTCCTACAATGAGCAGTTCTTC. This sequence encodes CASSTSDSSYNEQFF.

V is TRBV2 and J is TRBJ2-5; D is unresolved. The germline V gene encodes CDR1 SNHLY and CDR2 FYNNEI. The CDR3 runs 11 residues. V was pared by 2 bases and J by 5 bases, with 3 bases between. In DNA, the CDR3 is TGTGCCAGCAGTGAATGGGAGACCCAGTACTTC. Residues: CASSEWETQYF.

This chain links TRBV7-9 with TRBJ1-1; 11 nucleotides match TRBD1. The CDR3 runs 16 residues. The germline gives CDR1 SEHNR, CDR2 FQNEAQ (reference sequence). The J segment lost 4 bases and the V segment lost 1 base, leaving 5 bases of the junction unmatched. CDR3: CASSLGGTGGFTEAFF. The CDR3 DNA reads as TGTGCCAGCAGCTTAGGCGGGACAGGGGGTTTCACTGAAGCTTTCTTT.

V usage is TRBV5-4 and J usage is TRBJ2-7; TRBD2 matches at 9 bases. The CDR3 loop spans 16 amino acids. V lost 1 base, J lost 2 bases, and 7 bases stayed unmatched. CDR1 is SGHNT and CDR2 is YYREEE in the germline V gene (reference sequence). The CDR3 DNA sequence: TGTGCCAGCAGCTTGAGGGCGGGAGGGCCCCCCTACGAGCAGTACTTC. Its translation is CASSLRAGGPPYEQYF. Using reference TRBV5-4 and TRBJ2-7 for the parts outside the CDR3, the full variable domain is ETGVTQSPTHLIKTRGQQVTLRCSSQSGHNTVSWYQQALGQGPQFIFQYYREEENGRGNFPPRFSGLQFPNYSSELNVNALELDDSALYLCASSLRAGGPPYEQYFGPGTRLTVT.